The clone carrying this T cell receptor (beta chain) was detected a few times. Sequencing used immunoSEQ multiplex PCR; TCRdb keeps in-frame clones, though not all of them. The data show about 480,000 clones, with 70% to 90% seen just once and approximately 1.8% held by the top ten. The study assigned cohorts using participant-reported clinical history. This CDR3 region has 17 residues. Germline CDR1 SGHRS, CDR2 YFSETQ. Losses at the gene ends were 4 bases for V and 1 base for J; bases not matched to a gene: 12. The data belong to a study of blood T cell repertoires in COVID-19. The sequenced sample consisted of PBMCs or T cells enriched from blood (not recorded which). This TCR derives from a middle-aged woman who had recovered from COVID-19. The chain has TRBV5-1 and TRBJ2-5, with 8 bases that match TRBD1. CDR3 protein: CASSPRTGWASQETQYF. CDR3 nucleotide sequence: TGCGCCAGCAGCCCTCGGACAGGGTGGGCTTCCCAAGAGACCCAGTACTTC.